This T cell receptor beta chain emerged from a study of T-cell reconstitution after alpha-beta-depleted transplantation in children. Trimming removed 4 bases from V and 5 bases from J; junction bases left unmatched: 6. The CDR3 runs to 14 residues. Germline V gene data show CDR1 as SGHRS and CDR2 as YFSETQ. During its preparation, the TCRbeta library received unique molecular identifiers. In TCRdb, the PCR reads were re-called with MiXCR into one record per CDR3 protein. This sample has some 290,000 distinct CDR3 sequences; around 25% occur once, and the top ten carry approximately 9.9%. This clonotype showed up just a few times. What it binds is not known. Findings of the study overall: Diversity of TCRbeta at day 60 was high in some patients, arising from surviving recipient T cells and thymic progenitors.

The chain employs TRBV5-1 and TRBJ2-7, with 10 nucleotides matching TRBD1. The receptor was derived from a male patient between 10 and 17 years old who had a stem cell transplant for acute lymphoblastic leukemia, so the T cells may come from the graft donor. The sample was PBMCs, mostly from graft donor cells, taken 180 days after TCRalphabeta/CD19-depleted stem cell transplant. The CDR3 sequence: CASSAGTGEDEQYF. CDR3 nucleotide sequence: TGCGCCAGCAGCGCCGGGACAGGGGAGGACGAGCAGTACTTC.